The 14 T cell receptor beta chains given below trace back to one sample, sequenced in a study of cytomegalovirus exposure and HLA in healthy donors. Amplification used 60 Vbeta primers and 13 Jbeta primers. The repertoire was sequenced with immunoSEQ multiplex PCR; TCRdb's copy has only in-frame clones and lacks some. In the table there are some 150,000 clones, roughly 82% of which are singletons. Sequenced input: PBMCs. The receptors originated from a man aged 50-59 years in good health and CMV-seropositive.

The chain uses TRBV10-3 and TRBJ2-2; maybe TRBD1 (5 bases). Germline-derived CDR1 and CDR2 are ENHRY and SYGVKD. The CDR3 is made up of 14 amino acids. The ends were cut back, 2 bases at V and 3 bases at J, with 7 bases in the middle. CDR3 sequence reads: CAISEGADTGELFF. CDR3 in DNA: TGTGCCATCAGTGAGGGGGCGGACACCGGGGAGCTGTTTTTT.

The chain recombines TRBV19 with TRBJ1-5, with D perhaps matching TRBD1 (6 bases). Germline V gives CDR1 LNHDA, CDR2 SQIVND (reference sequence). This CDR3 spans 14 amino acids. V was shortened by 0 bases and J by 5 bases, with 8 bases between the two germline ends. Here the CDR3 DNA reads TGTGCCAGTAGTATAGACAGGGGTTATCAGCCCCAGCATTTT. It yields the protein CASSIDRGYQPQHF.

The chain employs TRBV4-1 and TRBJ2-5, with TRBD2 identical over 14 bases. The CDR3 spans 16 residues. The germline V gene encodes CDR1 MGHRA and CDR2 YSYEKL. After removal of 4 bases from V and 1 base from J, the junction contained 2 bases not matched to a gene. CDR3 bases: TGCGCCAGCAGCCCGGGGACTAGCGGGGGCCAAGAGACCCAGTACTTC. Its translation: CASSPGTSGGQETQYF.

The J gene is TRBJ2-7, the V gene TRBV7-6, with D perhaps matching TRBD1 (6 bases). The CDR3 has 15 residues. V was trimmed by 3 bases and J by 3 bases, leaving 15 bases between them. Per the germline V gene, CDR1 is SGHVS and CDR2 is FNYEAQ. This chain's CDR3 is CASSFTPGAVYEQYF. The CDR3 DNA is TGTGCCAGCAGCTTCACCCCAGGGGCCGTCTACGAGCAGTACTTC. The whole variable domain, filled in from reference TRBV7-6 and TRBJ2-7, reads GAGVSQSPRYKVTKRGQDVALRCDPISGHVSLYWYRQALGQGPEFLTYFNYEAQQDKSGLPNDRFSAERPEGSISTLTIQRTEQRDSAMYRCASSFTPGAVYEQYFGPGTRLTVT.

This chain joins TRBV4-3 and TRBJ1-1; no firm D call. CDR3 length: 14 residues. Germline loops: CDR1 LGHNA, CDR2 YSLEER. Trimming took 0 bases from V and 1 from J, leaving 6 bases between them. The CDR3 bases are TGCGCCAGCAGCCAAGAGGCCGCGAACACTGAAGCTTTCTTT. This sequence encodes CASSQEAANTEAFF.

This clone was observed a handful of times. The chain has TRBV4-3 and TRBJ1-1, with 10 bases lining up with TRBD1. Trimming at V came to 3 bases and at J to 3 bases, leaving 4 bases not matched to a gene. The germline gives CDR1 LGHNA, CDR2 YSLEER. CDR3 size: 15 residues. The CDR3: CASSHSGQGDTEAFF. CDR3 coding DNA: TGCGCCAGCAGCCACTCCGGACAGGGGGACACTGAAGCTTTCTTT.

The J gene is TRBJ2-2, the V gene TRBV11-2; 7 bases align to TRBD1. Unmatched junction bases numbered 3, after V lost 0 bases and J lost 5 bases. The CDR3 consists of 15 residues. Germline values: CDR1 SGHAT, CDR2 FQNNGV. Here the CDR3 DNA reads TGTGCCAGCAGCTTAGACCAGGGGGTGACCGGGGAGCTGTTTTTT. Its translation is CASSLDQGVTGELFF.

In this sample, this clone turned up once. Within the sample, other DNA sequences also encode this same CDR3. The J gene is TRBJ2-7, the V gene TRBV2; 9 bases line up with TRBD1. Germline-derived CDR1 and CDR2 are SNHLY and FYNNEI. The CDR3 extends over 13 amino acids. V lost 6 bases, J lost 3 bases, and 3 bases stayed unmatched. The CDR3 reads CASRGTGFYEQYF. The CDR3, as DNA: TGTGCCAGCAGGGGGACAGGGTTCTACGAGCAGTACTTC.

This chain uses TRBV5-1 with TRBJ2-3; a possible D gene is TRBD2 (6 bases). V lost 4 bases and J lost 2, with 8 bases in between. Germline V lookup: CDR1 SGHRS, CDR2 YFSETQ. CDR3 length: 13 residues. CDR3 sequence reads: CASSRDFTDTQYF. Written as DNA, the CDR3 is TGCGCCAGCAGCAGGGACTTCACAGATACGCAGTATTTT.

The chain employs TRBV6-6 and TRBJ1-6, with TRBD1 matching 8 bases. Germline trimming cut 3 bases from V and 5 bases from J; bases unmatched to any gene: 6. Germline assignment: CDR1 MNHNY and CDR2 SVGAGI (reference sequence). The CDR3 contains 16 residues. The CDR3 DNA is TGTGCCAGCAGTTATGCCGGACAGGGAAATAATTCACCCCTCCACTTT. Translation: CASSYAGQGNNSPLHF.

The chain combines TRBV11-2 with TRBJ2-5, with 9 bases aligning to TRBD2. There are 15 residues in the CDR3. Trimming cost V 5 bases and J 9 bases; bases outside gene matches: 13. The V gene's germline CDR1 is SGHAT and CDR2 FQNNGV. The CDR3 spells CASSHIPGTSPAQYF. CDR3 sequence (DNA): TGTGCCAGCAGCCACATACCCGGGACTAGCCCGGCCCAGTACTTC.

This chain joins TRBV11-1 and TRBJ2-1, with a weak D call TRBD2 (5 bases). Per germline, CDR1 SGHAT and CDR2 FQDESV (reference sequence). Trimming took off 2 bases at V and 8 bases at J, with 10 bases between the two ends. The CDR3 extends over 13 amino acids. The chain's CDR3 is CASSLPSFDEQFF. CDR3 bases: TGTGCCAGCAGCTTACCTAGCTTCGATGAGCAGTTCTTC.

This rearrangement joins TRBV5-6 to TRBJ2-7, with D possibly being TRBD2 (5 bases). This CDR3 spans 14 amino acids. Germline values: CDR1 SGHDT, CDR2 YYEEEE. Trimming cost V 2 bases and J 3 bases, with 12 bases left between them. For the CDR3, the DNA is TGTGCCAGCAGCTTTCAAGCGGTTAACTACGAGCAGTACTTC. Its translation is CASSFQAVNYEQYF. The variable domain in full, with the rest retrieved from reference TRBV5-6 and TRBJ2-7, is DAGVTQSPTHLIKTRGQQVTLRCSPKSGHDTVSWYQQALGQGPQFIFQYYEEEERQRGNFPDRFSGHQFPNYSSELNVNALLLGDSALYLCASSFQAVNYEQYFGPGTRLTVT.

V and J are TRBV19 and TRBJ2-1; 13 bases are shared with TRBD2. The germline V gene has CDR1 LNHDA and CDR2 SQIVND (reference sequence). The CDR3 has 18 amino acids. With V trimmed by 3 bases and J by 5 bases, 10 bases remained unmatched. CDR3 sequence reads: CASSIGLAGDYSHNEQFF. The CDR3 coding sequence is TGTGCCAGTAGTATTGGACTAGCGGGAGATTATTCCCACAATGAGCAGTTCTTC.